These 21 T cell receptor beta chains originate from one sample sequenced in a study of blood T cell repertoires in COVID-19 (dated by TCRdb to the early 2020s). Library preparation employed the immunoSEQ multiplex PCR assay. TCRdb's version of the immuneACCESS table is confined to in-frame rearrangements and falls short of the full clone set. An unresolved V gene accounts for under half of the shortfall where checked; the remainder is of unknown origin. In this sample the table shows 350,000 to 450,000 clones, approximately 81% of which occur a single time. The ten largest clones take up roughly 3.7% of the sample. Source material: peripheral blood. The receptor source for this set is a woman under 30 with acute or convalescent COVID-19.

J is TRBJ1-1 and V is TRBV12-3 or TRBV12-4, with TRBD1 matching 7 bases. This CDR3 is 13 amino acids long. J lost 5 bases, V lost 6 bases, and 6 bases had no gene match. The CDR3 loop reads CASSTGEITEAFF. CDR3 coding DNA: TGTGCCAGCAGCACAGGGGAGATTACTGAAGCTTTCTTT.

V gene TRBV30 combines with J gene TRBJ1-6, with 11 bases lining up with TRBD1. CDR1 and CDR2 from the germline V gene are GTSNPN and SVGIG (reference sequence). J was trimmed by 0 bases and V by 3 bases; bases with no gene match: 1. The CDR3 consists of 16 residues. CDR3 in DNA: TGTGCCTGGAGCGGGACAGGGGGCTCCTATAATTCACCCCTCCACTTT. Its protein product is CAWSGTGGSYNSPLHF. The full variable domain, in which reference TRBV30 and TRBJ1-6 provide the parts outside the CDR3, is SQTIHQWPATLVQPVGSPLSLECTVEGTSNPNLYWYRQAAGRGLQLLFYSVGIGQISSEVPQNLSASRPQDRQFILSSKKLLLSDSGFYLCAWSGTGGSYNSPLHFGNGTRLTVT.

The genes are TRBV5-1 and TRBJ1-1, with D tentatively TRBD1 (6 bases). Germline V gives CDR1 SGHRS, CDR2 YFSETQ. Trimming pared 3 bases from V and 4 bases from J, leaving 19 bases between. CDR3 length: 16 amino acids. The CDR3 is CASSSPSTGQITEAFF. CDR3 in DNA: TGCGCCAGCAGCTCTCCCTCTACAGGGCAGATCACTGAAGCTTTCTTT.

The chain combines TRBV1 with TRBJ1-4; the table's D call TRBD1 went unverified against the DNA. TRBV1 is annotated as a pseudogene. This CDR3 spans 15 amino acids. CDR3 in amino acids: CTSSGGGTGNEKLFF. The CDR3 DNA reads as TGCACCAGCAGCGGGGGGGGGACAGGGAATGAAAAACTGTTTTTT.

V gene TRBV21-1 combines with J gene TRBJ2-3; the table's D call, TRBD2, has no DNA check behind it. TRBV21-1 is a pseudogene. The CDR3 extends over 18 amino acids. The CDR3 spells CASSKEVMGLAGWDTQYF. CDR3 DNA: TGTGCCAGCAGCAAAGAAGTGATGGGACTAGCGGGATGGGATACGCAGTATTTT.

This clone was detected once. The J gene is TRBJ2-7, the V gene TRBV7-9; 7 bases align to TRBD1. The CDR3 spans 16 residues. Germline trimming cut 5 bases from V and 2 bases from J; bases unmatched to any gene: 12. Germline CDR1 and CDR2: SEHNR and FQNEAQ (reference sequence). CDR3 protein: CASSQANGQDAYEQYF. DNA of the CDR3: TGTGCCAGCAGCCAGGCCAATGGACAGGACGCCTACGAGCAGTACTTC.

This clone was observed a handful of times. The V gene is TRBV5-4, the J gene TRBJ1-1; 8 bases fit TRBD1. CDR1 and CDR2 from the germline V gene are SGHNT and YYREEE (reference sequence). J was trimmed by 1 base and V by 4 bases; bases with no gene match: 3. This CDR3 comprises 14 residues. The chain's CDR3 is CASSDGQGNTEAFF. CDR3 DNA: TGTGCCAGCAGCGACGGACAGGGGAACACTGAAGCTTTCTTT.

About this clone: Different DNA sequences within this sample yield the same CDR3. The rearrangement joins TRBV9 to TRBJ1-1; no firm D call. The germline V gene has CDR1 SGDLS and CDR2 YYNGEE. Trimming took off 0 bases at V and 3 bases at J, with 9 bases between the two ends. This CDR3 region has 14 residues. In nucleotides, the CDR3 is TGTGCCAGCAGCGTAGGAGGGTCGGACACTGAAGCTTTCTTT. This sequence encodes CASSVGGSDTEAFF.

CDR3 sequence reads: CASSPGIGEQYF. The CDR3 DNA follows: TGCGCCAGCAGCCCAGGTATTGGCGAGCAGTACTTC. The chain joins TRBV4-1 to TRBJ2-7; D call uncertain. The CDR3 totals 12 residues. In germline, CDR1 is MGHRA, CDR2 YSYEKL. Trimming removed 4 bases from V and 6 bases from J, with 10 bases in between.

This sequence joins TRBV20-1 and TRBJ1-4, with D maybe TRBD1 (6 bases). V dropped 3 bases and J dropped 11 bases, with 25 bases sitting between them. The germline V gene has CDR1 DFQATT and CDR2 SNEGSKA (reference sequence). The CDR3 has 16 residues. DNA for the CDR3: TGCAGTGCTAGTAAGATGTTGCAGCGTGAGAGGGGGAAACTGTTTTTT. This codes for CSASKMLQRERGKLFF.

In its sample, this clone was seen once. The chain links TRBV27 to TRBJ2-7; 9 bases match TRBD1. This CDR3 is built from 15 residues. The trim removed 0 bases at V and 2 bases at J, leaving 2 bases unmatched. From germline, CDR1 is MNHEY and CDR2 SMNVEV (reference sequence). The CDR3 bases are TGTGCCAGCAGTTTATCGGGGACAGGGCCCTACGAGCAGTACTTC. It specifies CASSLSGTGPYEQYF.

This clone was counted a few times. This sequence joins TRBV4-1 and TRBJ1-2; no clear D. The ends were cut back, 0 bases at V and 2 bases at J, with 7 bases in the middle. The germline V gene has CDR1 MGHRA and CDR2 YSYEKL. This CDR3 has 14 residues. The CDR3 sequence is CASSQDWRNYGYTF. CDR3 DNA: TGCGCCAGCAGCCAAGATTGGAGGAACTATGGCTACACCTTC.

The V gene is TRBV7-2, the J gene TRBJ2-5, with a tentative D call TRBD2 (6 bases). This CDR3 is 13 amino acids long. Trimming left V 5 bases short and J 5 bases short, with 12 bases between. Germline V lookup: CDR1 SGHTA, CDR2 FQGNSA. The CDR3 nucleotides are TGTGCCAGCAGCCCTGGGGGGATGGAGACCCAGTACTTC. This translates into CASSPGGMETQYF. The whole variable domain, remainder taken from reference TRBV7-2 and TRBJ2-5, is GAGVSQSPSNKVTEKGKDVELRCDPISGHTALYWYRQSLGQGLEFLIYFQGNSAPDKSGLPSDRFSAERTGGSVSTLTIQRTQQEDSAVYLCASSPGGMETQYFGPGTRLLVL.

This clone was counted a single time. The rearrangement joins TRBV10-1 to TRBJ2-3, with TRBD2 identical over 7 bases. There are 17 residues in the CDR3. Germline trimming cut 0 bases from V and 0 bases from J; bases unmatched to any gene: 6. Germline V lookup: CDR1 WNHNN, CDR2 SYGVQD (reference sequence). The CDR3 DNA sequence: TGCGCCAGCAGTGAGTCGAGGATTAGCGGGAGCACAGATACGCAGTATTTT. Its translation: CASSESRISGSTDTQYF.

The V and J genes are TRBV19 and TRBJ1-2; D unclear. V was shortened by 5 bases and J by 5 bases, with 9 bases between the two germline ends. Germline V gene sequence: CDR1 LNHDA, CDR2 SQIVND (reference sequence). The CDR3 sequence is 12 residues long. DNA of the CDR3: TGTGCCAGTAGTCCGTCTCCTTATGGCTACACCTTC. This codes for CASSPSPYGYTF.

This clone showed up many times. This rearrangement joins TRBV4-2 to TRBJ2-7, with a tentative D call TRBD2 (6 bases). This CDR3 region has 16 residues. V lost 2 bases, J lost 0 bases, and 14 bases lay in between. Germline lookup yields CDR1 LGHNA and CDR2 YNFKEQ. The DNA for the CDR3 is TGTGCCAGCAGCCAATGGGGGACTGGAAGCTCCTACGAGCAGTACTTC. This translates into CASSQWGTGSSYEQYF.

The CDR3 DNA follows: TGTGCCAGCTACCGGGACAGAAGTGATGGGACCCAGTACTTC. This codes for CASYRDRSDGTQYF. The chain recombines TRBV2 with TRBJ2-5; the match to TRBD1 covers 7 bases. This CDR3 is built from 14 residues. The germline V gene encodes CDR1 SNHLY and CDR2 FYNNEI. With 8 bases clipped from V and 7 bases from J, the junction kept 13 bases outside the gene matches.

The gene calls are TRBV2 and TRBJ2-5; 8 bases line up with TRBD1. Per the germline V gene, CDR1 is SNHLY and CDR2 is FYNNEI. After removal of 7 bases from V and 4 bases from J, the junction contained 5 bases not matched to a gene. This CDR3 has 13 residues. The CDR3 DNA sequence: TGTGCCAGCAACCGACAGGGGACAGAGACCCAGTACTTC. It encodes CASNRQGTETQYF.

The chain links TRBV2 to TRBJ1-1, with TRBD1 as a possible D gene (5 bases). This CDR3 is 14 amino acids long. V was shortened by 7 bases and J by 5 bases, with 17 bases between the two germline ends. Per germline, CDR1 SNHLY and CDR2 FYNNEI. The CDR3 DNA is TGTGCCAGCATGGAGAAGGTACGGGGGACTGAAGCTTTCTTT. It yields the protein CASMEKVRGTEAFF.

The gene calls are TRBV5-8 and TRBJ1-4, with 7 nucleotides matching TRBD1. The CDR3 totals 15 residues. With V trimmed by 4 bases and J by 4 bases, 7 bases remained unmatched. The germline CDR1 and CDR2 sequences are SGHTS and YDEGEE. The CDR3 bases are TGTGCCAGCAGCCCGGGGACAGACTTTAATGAAAAACTGTTTTTT. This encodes CASSPGTDFNEKLFF.

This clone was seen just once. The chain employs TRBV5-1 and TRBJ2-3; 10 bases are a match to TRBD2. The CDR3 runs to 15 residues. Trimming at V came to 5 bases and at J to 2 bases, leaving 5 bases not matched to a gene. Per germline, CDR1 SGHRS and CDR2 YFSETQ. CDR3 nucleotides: TGCGCCAGCAGTCATGGACTAGCGGACACAGATACGCAGTATTTT. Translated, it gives CASSHGLADTDTQYF.